Each of the 8 T cell receptor beta chains below was sequenced from the same sample in a study of Graves' ophthalmopathy and Graves' hyperthyroidism. Using RNA transcripts, the TCR beta CDR3 regions were amplified. An initial RT-PCR round employing HTBI primers preceded a second-round multiplex PCR. TCRdb fed the multiplex PCR reads into MiXCR, producing one record per CDR3 protein. This table has hundreds of thousands of distinct CDR3 sequences, over 20% appearing once. Sequencing was done on a sample of peripheral blood. These receptors came from a young woman with stable Graves' hyperthyroidism. Some clones in this sample may be carry-over from other donors' samples.

V usage is TRBV12-3 or TRBV12-4 and J usage is TRBJ2-7; D may correspond to TRBD1 or TRBD2 (6 bases each). The CDR3 runs 16 residues. V lost 7 bases and J lost 3, with 22 bases in between. CDR3 loop: CASTAPSGGQVYEQYF. CDR3 DNA sequence: TGTGCCAGCACCGCCCCTAGTGGGGGGCAGGTCTACGAGCAGTACTTC.

The chain employs TRBV6-1 and TRBJ2-2; perhaps TRBD2 as D (5 bases). V was cut by 9 bases and J by 5 bases, with 22 bases left in between. The V gene's germline CDR1 is MNHNS and CDR2 SASEGT. This CDR3 contains 16 residues. The CDR3 nucleotides are TGTGCCAGTGTTAAACCCCGCAGGAGGCGTACCGGGGAGCTGTTTTTT. Translated: CASVKPRRRRTGELFF.

This clonotype has ten or more counts. This chain joins TRBV14 and TRBJ2-2; 10 bases match TRBD2. The CDR3 sequence is 20 residues long. V lost 2 bases to trimming and J lost 0 bases; unmatched junction nucleotides: 12. Germline CDR1 and CDR2: SGHDN and FVKESK. CDR3 coding DNA: TGTGCCAGCAGCCAAAGTATACTAGCGGGAACAAGAGCGAACACCGGGGAGCTGTTTTTT. Translation: CASSQSILAGTRANTGELFF.

The table lists this clonotype with many counts. This chain links TRBV6-5 with TRBJ2-7, with no clear D. CDR1 is MNHEY, CDR2 SVGAGI, per germline. Between the trimmed V and J ends, which lost 5 bases and 3 bases, there was a span of 14 bases. The length of the CDR3 is 14 residues. The DNA of the CDR3 is TGTGCCAGCAGTCACACTACCCTTGGCTACGAGCAGTACTTC. Amino acids: CASSHTTLGYEQYF.

In this sample, this clonotype turned up many times. The rearrangement uses TRBV6-1 and TRBJ1-5, with D maybe TRBD1 (5 bases). The CDR3 runs to 15 residues. Germline V gives CDR1 MNHNS, CDR2 SASEGT. The V end was cut by 5 bases, the J end by 4 bases, with 15 bases between. CDR3 protein: CASSRAGLNNQPQHF. DNA for the CDR3: TGTGCCAGCAGTAGGGCGGGGCTTAATAATCAGCCCCAGCATTTT.

Notes on this clonotype: A read error is possible here, since a much larger clone lies one base away. The V and J genes are TRBV20-1 and TRBJ1-5, with TRBD1 matching over 10 bases. Germline assignment: CDR1 DFQATT and CDR2 SNEGSKA (reference sequence). Losses at the gene ends were 5 bases for V and 3 bases for J; bases not matched to a gene: 7. The CDR3 is 15 amino acids. In DNA form, the CDR3 reads TGCAGTGCTTATGACAGGGGGCTACCCAATCAGCCCCAGCATTTT. It specifies CSAYDRGLPNQPQHF.

This clonotype has a handful of counts. The chain combines TRBV2 with TRBJ1-5; D not resolved. CDR3 length: 13 residues. CDR1 and CDR2 (germline): SNHLY, FYNNEI. V was shortened by 8 bases and J by 7 bases, with 15 bases between the two germline ends. CDR3 nucleotides: TGTGCCAGCGAGAATCTGGATAGGCAGCCCCAGCATTTT. The encoded protein is CASENLDRQPQHF.

Many counts were recorded for this clonotype. This chain links TRBV20-1 with TRBJ2-7; TRBD2 matches at 8 bases. In germline, CDR1 is DFQATT, CDR2 SNEGSKA (reference sequence). With 6 bases clipped from V and 0 bases from J, the junction kept 10 bases outside the gene matches. The CDR3 is 15 amino acids. CDR3 residues: CSAPAPGTSSYEQYF. As DNA, the CDR3 is TGCAGTGCCCCCGCCCCCGGGACTAGCTCCTACGAGCAGTACTTC.